The entry that follows covers one T cell receptor (beta chain) sequence. Which antigen it targets is not known. No much larger clone is present one base from it, and per-base qualities are unavailable. The data were obtained in a study of cytomegalovirus exposure and HLA in healthy donors (dated by TCRdb to 2016 to 2017). For the wider study: An earlier analysis of a few hundred of the donors reported 276 Gb of sequence data and 117 million unique TCR beta sequences obtained from approximately 180 million T cells. In addition to the first cohort of 666 subjects, a separate validation cohort of 120 different subjects was used. Of the roughly 400 genotyped donors, 75% to 85% were placed in the genetic ancestry cluster associated with self-reported Caucasian donors. All discovery cohort repertoires had been generated using a single sequencing platform. Donor age, sex, ethnicity and CMV serostatus were collected together with the repertoire data. The number of typed donors differed by locus: about 620-630 for A, B, C, DRB1 and DQB1; some 540 for DQA1; some 610 for DPA1; and roughly 470 for DPB1. In the later analysis, no new phenotypic data were used to find candidate immune exposures; instead, reliance was placed on TCR beta sequences and their occurrence across donors. Approximately 300 gigabases of sequencing data and tens of millions of unique TCR sequences were included in an early release covering roughly 600 HLA-typed donors. To study patterns of TCR occurrence, a later analysis re-analyzed previously published TCR beta repertoires from several hundred donors and added high-resolution HLA genotyping. The study was designed to test whether signatures of past pathogen exposure could be identified by cataloging public T cell receptors. Class I and class II HLA loci were covered by the typing at four-digit resolution. In an earlier analysis of more than 550 of the donors, high-throughput TCR beta sequencing was used to judge whether each TCR beta V gene segment behaved as functional or pseudogenic. To predict cytomegalovirus infection status, the study combined high-throughput TCR immunosequencing, statistical association of individual TCRs with disease status, and machine learning. Four to six DR-DQ haplotypes were handled as single units for association and clustering, since linkage in the cohort was strong. Among about 400 genotyped donors of the cohort, an average of approximately 240,000 unique TCR beta nucleotide sequences was sequenced per donor, of which about 19% were non-productive. A later genetic analysis used genome-wide SNP genotypes for about 65% of the roughly 700 donors, treating that subset as a discovery cohort. Using immunosequencing, the study profiled T cell repertoires from fewer than 700 subjects and related those repertoires to cytomegalovirus serostatus.

V has 3 bases trimmed and J has 4 bases trimmed; junction bases matching no gene number 5. CDR1 and CDR2 are drawn from the germline V gene: MGHDK, SYGVNS. The CDR3 measures 14 amino acids from cysteine to phenylalanine. Left in the record is the CDR3 DNA by itself, 42 bases read in frame from the first base. In total, around 600 healthy bone marrow donors made up the cohort. All cohort members were sampled while nominally healthy, although unrecorded immune exposures were likely present. The donor was CMV seropositive and was included in the group of 289 seropositive cohort members. A peripheral blood sample was collected from each donor, and TCR beta sequencing was performed on peripheral blood mononuclear cells. Genomic DNA extraction from the blood cell samples was performed with the Qiagen DNeasy Blood Extraction Kit. Libraries were built with the immunoSEQ multiplex PCR assay. A mixture of 60 forward primers for TCR Vbeta segments and 13 reverse primers for TCR Jbeta segments was used in the multiplex PCR. A multiplex PCR assay on genomic DNA amplified the CDR3 region of rearranged TCR beta genes. On the Illumina HiSeq System, the amplified TCR beta libraries were sequenced as 87-base-pair reads. The authors' analysis ran thus. Across the 700 or so repertoires, a later analysis counted approximately 75 million unique TCR beta chains, approximately 10 million of which were shared by at least two donors. Raw reads were error-corrected and collapsed into unique sequences with a nearest-neighbor algorithm that merged closely related sequences to remove PCR and sequencing errors. CDR3 sequences were aligned to IMGT reference sequences to assign V, D and J gene segments. For a sequence to be retained, a match of at least six nucleotides was required to both a V gene segment and a J gene segment. Rearrangements were called productive when the CDR3 lacked stop codons and stayed in frame with V and J; all others were non-productive. Following IMGT convention, CDR3 was defined as the stretch from the second conserved V-encoded cysteine up to the conserved J-encoded phenylalanine. Sequences without an unambiguous match to a single V gene segment were excluded from the earlier analysis of about 640 of the donors. In an earlier analysis of about 590 of the donors, a V segment was called functional when productive rearrangements were above 56.7%, and segregating when the standard deviation between donors exceeded 5%. To diagnose cytomegalovirus status from the catalog of TCR beta chain sequences, a statistical classification framework was built. In a later analysis, V and J genes were assigned by comparing TCR nucleotide sequences against IMGT/GENE-DB human TR gene sequences. A later analysis assigned CDR3 sequences and most-parsimonious VDJ recombination scenarios with the TCRdist pipeline. In a later analysis, every TCR beta chain was defined by the combination of its CDR3 amino acid sequence and its V-gene family, and reads without a unique V-gene family were dropped. As a way to deal with suspected cross-contamination and a sequencing artifact, a later analysis dropped 500 to 700 nucleotide sequences that were highly shared and had low generation probability. For each public chain, a later analysis derived a clonal expansion index from normalized ranks of inferred template counts within each repertoire. Generation probabilities in a later analysis came from a VDJ recombination model fitted to out-of-frame rearrangements, and those results were checked against IGoR. In a later analysis, hypergeometric tests were used to score TCR-TCR, TCR-HLA and TCR-CMV co-occurrence, with a repertoire-size bias correction applied to TCR pairs. In a later analysis, false discovery rates were estimated by permuting HLA or CMV assignments 20 times. In a later analysis, co-occurring TCRs were grouped with DBSCAN, and TCRdist sequence similarity was added when clustering was performed within HLA-allele-positive subsets. Co-occurrence clustering excluded repertoires with fewer than 30,000 or more than 120,000 public chains, plus five with anomalous nucleotide sharing. TCRdb stores this immuneACCESS table with in-frame sequences only. Part of the clones is absent; in the studies checked, under half of the shortfall reflects unresolved V genes, and no reason is known for the rest. The DNA was the basis for D and trimming; V, J and clone size are from that table. In all, the sample holds around 100,000 clones, and around 64% of those were seen once. The ten largest account for about 9% of the sample.

Broad study findings and their caveats: The authors suggested that the approach could potentially be generalized to other disease states and immunological phenotypes. Several of the top co-occurrence clusters appeared to be linked to parvovirus B19, influenza, CMV and Epstein-Barr virus, according to a later analysis. Roughly uniform sequencing depth across donors was assumed in presence/absence analyses, although this assumption may not hold. In an earlier analysis of about 540 of the donors, most TCR beta V segments were observed in productive rearrangements about 90% or about 30% of the time, broadly matching IMGT annotations. CMV serostatus was the only immune exposure information available for the cohort. Only TCR beta chains were sequenced in this cohort, and the absence of alpha or paired-chain data limited detectable features. When HLA alleles, especially DR and DQ, strongly co-occurred, TCR associations were difficult to assign to individual alleles. A total of 150 to 200 TCR beta chains were listed by the study as associated with cytomegalovirus. In a later analysis, 15,000 to 20,000 TCR beta sequences were associated with specific HLA alleles at a false discovery rate of 0.05. Because counts were too low, around 17 rarely observed V segments, including chromosome 9 orphons, were left out of the earlier analysis of 500 to 650 of the donors. Linkage disequilibrium might explain the correlated functional status among segregating V segments, but an unknown experimental factor could not be ruled out. In a later analysis, HLA-associated TCR beta chains showed more clonal expansion and lower generation probabilities than non-associated chains that were equally common. A few of the identified cytomegalovirus-associated TCR beta chains were confirmed in vitro to be specific for cytomegalovirus antigens. In a later analysis, most CMV-associated TCR beta chains were found to appear HLA-restricted, with HLA associations seemingly driven largely by CMV exposure. In a later analysis, TCR association rates were found to vary across HLA loci, with the most associated TCRs seen for DRB1 alleles and the fewest for HLA-C alleles. Because HLA typing was unavailable for some donors at each locus, only the typed subset was used in association tests. The classifier was reported to diagnose cytomegalovirus status with high specificity and sensitivity in both the original cohort and the validation cohort. A group of highly shared sequence variants was considered likely to be a technical artifact of the sequencing pipeline. V-gene and J-gene trimming of TCR beta chains was associated with a missense DCLRE1C variant in a later genetic analysis, and the association was replicated in an independent cohort. While some public TCRs were present in many individuals, most TCR sequences turned up only very rarely across donors. A further reported finding was that TCR beta sequences accurately predicted the HLA-A and HLA-B alleles for most subjects in the first cohort. According to a later genetic analysis, donors in an Asian-associated ancestry cluster had fewer N-insertions in productive TCRs than the roughly 700-donor mean. The 87-base-pair reads could not distinguish some IMGT-functional V segments, including TRBV6-2 and TRBV6-3, so those segments were excluded.

The sample was PBMCs. The receptor chain draws on TRBV25-1 and TRBJ1-2; 7 bases in the junction line up with TRBD1. This clonotype was sampled from a man in his thirties or forties in good health and CMV-seropositive. The CDR3 is CASSEKTGLYGYTF. DNA sequence: TGTGCCAGCAGTGAGAAGACAGGGCTCTATGGCTACACCTTC.